This T cell receptor beta chain was obtained from a study of blood T cell repertoires in COVID-19. At the level of the study: Specimens from acute and convalescent COVID-19 originated in the United States, Italy and Spain.

Germline assignment: CDR1 SGHAT and CDR2 FQNNGV. This CDR3 contains 13 residues. The V end was cut by 4 bases, the J end by 3 bases, with 9 bases between. Original handling: Amplification from reference gene primers served as the basis for estimated nucleated cell counts. Produced via immunoSEQ multiplex PCR; TCRdb's table is partial and in-frame only. V, J and clone size are those of that table, while D and trimming were read from the DNA. Here the sample spans some 200,000 clones, approximately 86% being singletons. The chain joins TRBV11-2 to TRBJ1-2; possible D gene TRBD1, 5 bases. This clonotype was obtained from a man between 18 and 35 years old with acute COVID-19. The sequenced sample was PBMCs or T cells enriched from blood (not recorded which). This CDR3 is CASSSQGDYGYTF. In nucleotides, the CDR3 is TGTGCCAGCAGCTCCCAGGGTGACTATGGCTACACCTTC.